The T cell receptor beta chain under discussion was sequenced for a study of identifying expanded T cells in peripheral blood. Study findings and constraints: Over about two and four weeks, about 16 and 19 clones changed, versus 1.2 between replicates.

Germline CDR1 SNHLY, CDR2 FYNNEI. This CDR3 is built from 12 residues. Trimming took 2 bases from V and 11 from J, leaving 7 bases between them. During the collection period, no donor immune events like infections were recorded. Sequencing used immunoSEQ multiplex PCR; TCRdb keeps in-frame clones, though not all of them. The sample shows 110,000 or so clones, 88% of them seen only once. This clone has just a few counts. The target antigen is unknown. Sequenced input: blood. This clonotype was obtained from a person aged 18 to 70 in good health. V usage is TRBV2 and J usage is TRBJ1-6; D gene uncertain. The CDR3 loop reads CASSEYGTPLHF. CDR3 sequence (DNA): TGTGCCAGCAGTGAATATGGGACACCCCTCCACTTT.